This is a list of T cell receptor beta chains from one sample in a study of PD-1 blockade in mismatch repair-deficient tumors. Only in-frame clones appear in the TCRdb table, and some are missing; sequencing was by immunoSEQ multiplex PCR. Of roughly 45,000 clones listed, around 77% are singletons. The sequencing used PBMCs, collected before pembrolizumab treatment. These receptors all come from an adult with mismatch repair-deficient cancer. CDR3s include the opening cysteine and the closing phenylalanine or tryptophan. The D gene is left open where the match is weak. Some rows have no size entry. The others give once, few or many, or a class for an expanded clone.

j_call clone_size v_call d_call cdr3_nt cdr3_aa
TRBJ2-5 . TRBV12-5 TRBD2 TGTGCTAGTGGTCCAGGACTAGCGGGAGGAGAGACCCAGTACTTC CASGPGLAGGETQYF
TRBJ1-2 medium-sized TRBV19 TRBD1 TGTGCCAGTAGTATAGATTGGACAGGGTATTTGAGTGGCTACACCTTC CASSIDWTGYLSGYTF
TRBJ2-7 . TRBV4-1 TRBD1 TGCGCCAGCAGCCAAGCGACAGGGGCCACCTACGAGCAGTACTTC CASSQATGATYEQYF
TRBJ1-1 few TRBV5-1 TRBD1 TGCGCCAGCAGCGTGGACAGGGGCGGAGATGAAGCTTTCTTT CASSVDRGGDEAFF
TRBJ1-2 . TRBV5-4 . TGTGCCAGCAGCTTGAGAGGGAAGGTTGGGACTAACTATGGCTACACCTTC CASSLRGKVGTNYGYTF
TRBJ2-6 once TRBV19 TRBD1 TGTGCCAGTAGTACCCGGGACAGGGGGATCTCTGGGGCCAACGTCCTGACTTTC CASSTRDRGISGANVLTF
TRBJ2-5 . TRBV10-3 . TGTGCCATCAAGAGAGGGATCCAAGAGACCCAGTACTTC CAIKRGIQETQYF
TRBJ2-1 . TRBV11-2 . TGTGCCAGCAGCTTGGACTCCAATGAGCAGTTCTTC CASSLDSNEQFF
TRBJ2-7 . TRBV10-1 TRBD1 TGCGCCAGCAGTGAAATCGTAGGACAGGGAACCTACGAGCAGTACTTC CASSEIVGQGTYEQYF
TRBJ2-7 few TRBV19 . TGTGCCAGTAGTCGGCTACAGGGATTCGAGCAGTACTTC CASSRLQGFEQYF
TRBJ2-7 . TRBV19 . TGTGCCAGTAGTATAAGGGGGCGTAGGGGGGCCCTAAACGAGCAGTACTTC CASSIRGRRGALNEQYF